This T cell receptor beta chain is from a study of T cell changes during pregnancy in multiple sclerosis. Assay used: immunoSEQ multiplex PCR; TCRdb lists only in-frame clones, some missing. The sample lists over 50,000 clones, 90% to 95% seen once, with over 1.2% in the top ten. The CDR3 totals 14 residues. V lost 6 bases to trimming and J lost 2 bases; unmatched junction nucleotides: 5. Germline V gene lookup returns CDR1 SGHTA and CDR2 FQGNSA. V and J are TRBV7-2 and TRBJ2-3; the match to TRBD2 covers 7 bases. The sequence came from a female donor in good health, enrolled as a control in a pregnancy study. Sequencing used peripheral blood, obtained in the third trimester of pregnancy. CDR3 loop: CASRMGGVTDTQYF. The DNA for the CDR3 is TGTGCCAGCAGGATGGGGGGGGTCACAGATACGCAGTATTTT.